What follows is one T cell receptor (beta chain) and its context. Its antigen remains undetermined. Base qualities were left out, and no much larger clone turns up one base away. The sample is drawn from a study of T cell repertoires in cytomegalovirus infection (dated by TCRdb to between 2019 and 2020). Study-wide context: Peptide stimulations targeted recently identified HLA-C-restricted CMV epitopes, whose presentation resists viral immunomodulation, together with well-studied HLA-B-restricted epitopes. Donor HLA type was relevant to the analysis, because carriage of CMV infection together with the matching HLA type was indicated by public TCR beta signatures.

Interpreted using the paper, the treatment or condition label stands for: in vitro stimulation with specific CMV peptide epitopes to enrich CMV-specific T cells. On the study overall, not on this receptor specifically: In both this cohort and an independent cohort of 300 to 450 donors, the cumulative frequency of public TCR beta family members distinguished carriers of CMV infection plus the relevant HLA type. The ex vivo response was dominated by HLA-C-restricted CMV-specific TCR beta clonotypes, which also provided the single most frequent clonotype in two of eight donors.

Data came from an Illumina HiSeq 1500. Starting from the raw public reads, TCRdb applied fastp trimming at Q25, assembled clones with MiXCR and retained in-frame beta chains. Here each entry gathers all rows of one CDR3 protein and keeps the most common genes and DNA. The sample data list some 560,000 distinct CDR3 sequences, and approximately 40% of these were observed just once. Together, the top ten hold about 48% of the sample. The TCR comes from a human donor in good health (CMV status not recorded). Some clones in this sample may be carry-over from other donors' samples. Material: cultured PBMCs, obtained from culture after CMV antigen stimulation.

The CDR3 reads as follows: CASSLDRGLSTF. The bases are TGTGCCAGCAGCTTGGACAGGGGCCTCTCCACCTTC. The rearrangement joined TRBV5-4 to TRBJ1-2; the central 7 bases match TRBD1. Trimmed from V: 0 bases; trimmed from J: 13 bases; junction bases lacking a gene match: 6. The CDR3, cysteine through phenylalanine, is 12 amino acids long. Only the CDR3 part of the read is kept: 36 bases, read in frame from the first base. Based on the germline V gene (reference sequence), the CDR1 and CDR2 sequences are SGHNT and YYREEE.